This T cell receptor (beta chain) was recorded in a study of regulatory T cells in long-lasting Graves disease. This clonotype was counted many times. What it recognizes is unknown. V dropped 3 bases and J dropped 4 bases, with 18 bases sitting between them. This CDR3 region has 16 residues. Building the TCR beta libraries relied on iRepertoire HTBI primers, and CDR3 regions underwent Arm-PCR. TCRdb fed the multiplex PCR reads into MiXCR, producing one record per CDR3 protein. The sample lists some 330,000 distinct CDR3 sequences; roughly 24% were seen once. Overall study findings and caveats: Gene preferences differed: TRBV28, TRBJ1-2, TRBJ2-5 in persistent cases.

Time point of the sample: persistent/refractory GD, antithyroid drugs over 5 years with positive TRAb. PBMC RNA served as the TCR library source. Sequences were derived from peripheral blood mononuclear cells (PBMCs), sampled when the disease was refractory, from a patient treated with antithyroid drugs. The clonotype comes from a woman aged 40-49 years with Graves disease. The chain uses TRBV12-3 or TRBV12-4 and TRBJ2-5; a possible D gene is TRBD2 (6 bases). The CDR3 bases are TGTGCCAGCAGTTTGGGACTCCGCTCGAATGGAGAGACCCAGTACTTC. Translation gives CASSLGLRSNGETQYF.